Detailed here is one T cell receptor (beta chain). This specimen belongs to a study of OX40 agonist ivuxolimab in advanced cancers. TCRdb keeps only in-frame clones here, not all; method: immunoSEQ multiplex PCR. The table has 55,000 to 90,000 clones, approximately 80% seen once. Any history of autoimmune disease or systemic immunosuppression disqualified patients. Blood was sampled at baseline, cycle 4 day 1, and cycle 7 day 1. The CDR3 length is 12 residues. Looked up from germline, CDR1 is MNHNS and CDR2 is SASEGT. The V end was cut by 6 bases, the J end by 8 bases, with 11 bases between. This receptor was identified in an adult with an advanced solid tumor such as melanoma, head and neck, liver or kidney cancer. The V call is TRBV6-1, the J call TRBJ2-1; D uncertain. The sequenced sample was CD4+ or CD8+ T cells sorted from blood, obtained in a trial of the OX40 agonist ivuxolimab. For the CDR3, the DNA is TGTGCCAGCAGGGGCCCACTTTATGAGCAGTTCTTC. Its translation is CASRGPLYEQFF.